This TCR beta chain was recovered during a study of blood T cell repertoires in COVID-19. On the study more broadly: Italy, Spain and the United States were the sources of the convalescent and acute COVID-19 samples. The analysed material was cDNA or gDNA that came from T cells, B-cell-depleted T cells, or PBMCs.

In the authors' methods: It was from reference gene primer amplification that nucleated cell counts were estimated. TCRdb's copy holds only in-frame clones and misses some; the assay was immunoSEQ multiplex PCR. The V and J calls and clone size are taken from that table; D and trimming were inferred from the DNA. The repertoire includes fewer than 250,000 clones, about nine tenths of them detected once, and roughly 0.7% sits in the top ten. Per the germline V gene, CDR1 is SGHNT and CDR2 is YYREEE (reference sequence). With 4 bases removed from V and 10 bases from J, the gap between germline ends came to 13 bases. The CDR3 runs to 12 residues.

The sequence was collected from a man between 35 and 55 years old with acute or convalescent COVID-19. This chain joins TRBV5-4 and TRBJ2-3, with D possibly TRBD2 on 6 matching bases. The sequenced sample consisted of peripheral blood. The CDR3 region is CASSAGTWAQYF. The CDR3 DNA sequence: TGTGCCAGCAGCGCCGGGACTTGGGCGCAGTATTTT.